This T cell receptor (beta chain) was sequenced during a study of blood T cells in healthy people across ages. Notes on the study in general: Per million T cells, TCR beta diversity dropped about linearly as age rose.

Together with a sample-barcoded 5' primer, a J-beta primer mix was included in a second PCR lasting roughly 6 to 12 cycles. TCRdb called the 5' RACE reads again in MiXCR, with one record for every CDR3 protein. The sample yields some 1.5 million distinct CDR3 sequences, approximately 42% seen once. There are a few counts of this clonotype. Its antigen remains unidentified. In terms of origin and age, donors were healthy Caucasian individuals from Russia aged roughly 6 to 100. The clonotype was recovered from a woman younger than 35 in good health. Sequenced material: blood.

The CDR3 bases are TGTGCCAGCAGCCAGACCGGGACGACTGGCTACACCTTC. Its translation is CASSQTGTTGYTF. The genes are TRBV3-1 and TRBJ1-2; tentative D call: TRBD1 (5 bases). The CDR3 loop spans 13 amino acids. Germline V lookup: CDR1 LGHDT, CDR2 YNNKEL (reference sequence). V shed 3 bases and J shed 7 bases, with 12 bases lying between them.